This TCR beta chain was recorded in a study of OX40 agonist ivuxolimab in advanced cancers. Looking at the study overall: Participants averaged approximately 60 years of age (range roughly 23 to 79) and were roughly 80% male. Study-wide results and caveats: Average numbers of expanded clones were greater in CD8+ T cells than in CD4+. Some nonresponders likewise displayed low normalized T-cell clonal expansion.

Profiled with immunoSEQ multiplex PCR; TCRdb holds only in-frame clones, not every one. The top ten clones hold 0.45% to 0.6% of a sample with about 93,000 clones, around 92% of them seen once. As concerns this clone: The antigen is unknown.

Germline V CDR1 and CDR2: SGHDT, YYEEEE. V shed 4 bases, J shed 4 bases, and the junction held 6 bases outside the gene matches. The CDR3 spans 15 residues. J is TRBJ2-5 and V is TRBV5-6; TRBD2 agrees at 11 bases. Sequencing was performed on CD4+ or CD8+ T cells sorted from blood, taken in a trial of the OX40 agonist ivuxolimab. The sequence was collected from an adult with an advanced solid tumor such as melanoma, head and neck, liver or kidney cancer. The CDR3 is CASSSYGTSGETQYF. Here the CDR3 DNA reads TGTGCCAGCAGCAGCTACGGGACTAGCGGAGAGACCCAGTACTTC.